The 7 T cell receptor beta chains below come from one sample, sequenced in a study of spatial heterogeneity in lung cancer. General study results and limits: The number of expanded tumor alpha and beta chains correlated with mutation number.

Regarding time point: sample taken at primary tumor resection. Their cognate antigens are unknown. A single record per CDR3 protein comes from TCRdb applying MiXCR to the 5' RACE reads. The data show some 10,000 distinct CDR3 sequences, with roughly 4.7% seen just once and approximately 10% held by the top ten. Specimen: lung tumor tissue, collected at surgery. Receptors originate from a female donor with early-stage non-small cell lung cancer.

This clonotype was recorded many times. The V gene is TRBV7-8, the J gene TRBJ2-3; D is undetermined. The germline CDR1 and CDR2 sequences are SGHVS and FQNEAQ. V gave up 5 bases and J gave up 2 bases, with 20 bases separating them. This CDR3 is built from 17 residues. CDR3 bases: TGTGCCAGCAGCCCTCACCCGGCCTCCGGCTCCACAGATACGCAGTATTTT. It codes for CASSPHPASGSTDTQYF.

This clonotype was found many times. The chain joins TRBV27 to TRBJ2-7; 11 bases are shared with TRBD2. The V gene end was trimmed by 6 bases and the J gene end by 7 bases; junction bases not matched to a gene: 20. There are 18 residues in the CDR3. Per germline, CDR1 MNHEY and CDR2 SMNVEV (reference sequence). The CDR3 reads CASSRLSGTSGPVWEQYF. Written as DNA, the CDR3 is TGTGCCAGCAGCCGTCTCTCCGGGACTAGCGGCCCTGTCTGGGAGCAGTACTTC.

This clonotype was seen many times. V usage is TRBV27 and J usage is TRBJ2-7; 15 bases fit TRBD2. The CDR3 sequence is 16 residues long. V lost 5 bases, J lost 5 bases, and 7 bases stayed unmatched. CDR1 and CDR2 from the germline V gene are MNHEY and SMNVEV (reference sequence). The CDR3 loop is CASSEGLAGGVDEQYF. The CDR3 DNA reads as TGTGCCAGCAGTGAGGGACTAGCGGGAGGAGTGGACGAGCAGTACTTC.

This clonotype was picked up many times. J is TRBJ1-1 and V is TRBV12-3 or TRBV12-4; weak D call: TRBD1 (6 bases). The CDR3 loop spans 13 amino acids. Between the trimmed V and J ends, which lost 3 bases and 7 bases, there was a span of 12 bases. The CDR3 sequence: CASSLSGGVEAFF. The DNA of the CDR3 is TGTGCCAGCAGTTTGTCGGGGGGCGTTGAAGCTTTCTTT.

The sample holds many counts of this clonotype. This sequence joins TRBV7-9 and TRBJ1-1; TRBD1 matches at 7 bases. Germline CDR1 and CDR2: SEHNR and FQNEAQ (reference sequence). The CDR3 has 12 amino acids. Trimming at V came to 7 bases and at J to 7 bases, leaving 6 bases not matched to a gene. The CDR3 bases are TGTGCCAGCATGACCGGGACAGATGAAGCTTTCTTT. Amino acids: CASMTGTDEAFF. The variable domain in full, completed from reference TRBV7-9 and TRBJ1-1, reads DTGVSQNPRHKITKRGQNVTFRCDPISEHNRLYWYRQTLGQGPEFLTYFQNEAQLEKSRLLSDRFSAERPKGSFSTLEIQRTEQGDSAMYLCASMTGTDEAFFGQGTRLTVV.

This clonotype was detected ten times or more. This chain uses TRBV28 with TRBJ2-7; 8 bases match TRBD1. There are 15 residues in the CDR3. Trimming removed 5 bases from V and 4 bases from J; junction bases left unmatched: 10. Germline V gives CDR1 MDHEN, CDR2 SYDVKM. The CDR3 sequence: CASSTLTGERYEQYF. Written as DNA, the CDR3 is TGTGCCAGCAGTACATTGACAGGGGAGAGGTACGAGCAGTACTTC. Based on the CDR3 plus reference TRBV28 and TRBJ2-7, the full variable domain is DVKVTQSSRYLVKRTGEKVFLECVQDMDHENMFWYRQDPGLGLRLIYFSYDVKMKEKGDIPEGYSVSREKKERFSLILESASTNQTSMYLCASSTLTGERYEQYFGPGTRLTVT.

At least ten counts were recorded for this clonotype. The chain recombines TRBV15 with TRBJ2-7; weak D call: TRBD2 (5 bases). The CDR3 sequence is 14 residues long. Deletions cut 2 bases from V and 7 bases from J, with 15 bases between. The V gene's germline CDR1 is LNHNV and CDR2 YYDKDF (reference sequence). CDR3 sequence (DNA): TGTGCCACCAGCAGATCTCCTACGGAGCGGGAGCAGTACTTC. Residues: CATSRSPTEREQYF.